This T cell receptor beta chain was identified in a study of T-cell memory formation after mild COVID-19. General study findings and limits: Balance between CD4 and CD8 was seen in clones contracting day 15 to 85, and a CD4+ lean was seen in later expanders. Clonal second-wave expansions that peaked on day 37 had unconfirmed SARS-CoV-2 specificity.

This CDR3 has 13 residues. CDR1 is SGHRS, CDR2 YFSETQ, per germline. V lost 1 base and J 4 bases, leaving 8 bases between the germline ends. Regarding this clonotype: The antigen is unknown.

From 5'RACE with constant-segment primers came TCR alpha and TCR beta cDNA libraries that carried sample barcodes and UMIs. TCRdb re-derived calls from the 5' RACE reads in MiXCR, one entry per CDR3 protein. The table shows about 560,000 distinct CDR3 sequences, with 17% occurring only once. The sample was PBMCs or a T cell subset sorted from them (not recorded which). This receptor was identified in an adult woman who had mild COVID-19 (a few samples of this study predate the infection). Cell type and time point are not known. The V gene is TRBV5-1, the J gene TRBJ1-1; a possible D gene is TRBD1 (5 bases). The CDR3 reads CASSLRGVTEAFF. CDR3 DNA sequence: TGCGCCAGCAGCTTGAGGGGCGTCACTGAAGCTTTCTTT.